This T cell receptor (beta chain) was obtained from a study of cytomegalovirus exposure and HLA in healthy donors. Overall study results and limits: Among TCR beta chains, those listed as cytomegalovirus-associated numbered around 180. Among donors in an Asian-associated ancestry cluster, a later analysis reportedly found fewer N-insertions than the approximately 700-donor mean. Sequencing probably produced one cluster of sequence variants that were highly shared.

60 Vbeta and 13 Jbeta primers were used in PCR. The data were produced by immunoSEQ multiplex PCR, yet TCRdb's version contains in-frame clones alone and is incomplete. The sample consists of some 90,000 clones, 70% to 85% of them appearing once. Regarding this clone: What it binds is not known.

The V gene's germline CDR1 is MNHEY and CDR2 SMNVEV (reference sequence). V was clipped by 7 bases and J by 4 bases; unmatched bases: 12. The CDR3 covers 16 residues. At collection, donors were nominally healthy, but unrecorded immune exposures were probable. The sequence derives from a human donor in good health. Input material: PBMCs. This chain uses TRBV27 with TRBJ2-7, with TRBD1 matching over 11 bases. CDR3 nucleotides: TGTGCCAGCACCCCCCGGACAGGGGGCGCAAATTACGAGCAGTACTTC. It codes for CASTPRTGGANYEQYF.